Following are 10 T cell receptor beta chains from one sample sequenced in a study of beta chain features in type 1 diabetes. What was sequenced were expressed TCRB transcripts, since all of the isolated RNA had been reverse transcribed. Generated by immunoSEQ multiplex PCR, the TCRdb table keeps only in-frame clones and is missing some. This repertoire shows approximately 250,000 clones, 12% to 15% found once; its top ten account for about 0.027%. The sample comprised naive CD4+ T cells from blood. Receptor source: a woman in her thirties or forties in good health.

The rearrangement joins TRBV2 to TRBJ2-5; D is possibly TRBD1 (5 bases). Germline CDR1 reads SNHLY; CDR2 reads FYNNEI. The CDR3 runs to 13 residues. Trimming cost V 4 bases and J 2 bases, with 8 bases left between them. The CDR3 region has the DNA TGTGCCAGCAGTGGACAGCCTCAAGAGACCCAGTACTTC. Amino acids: CASSGQPQETQYF. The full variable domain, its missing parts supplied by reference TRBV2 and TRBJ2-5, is EPEVTQTPSHQVTQMGQEVILRCVPISNHLYFYWYRQILGQKVEFLVSFYNNEISEKSEIFDDQFSVERPDGSNFTLKIRSTKLEDSAMYFCASSGQPQETQYFGPGTRLLVL.

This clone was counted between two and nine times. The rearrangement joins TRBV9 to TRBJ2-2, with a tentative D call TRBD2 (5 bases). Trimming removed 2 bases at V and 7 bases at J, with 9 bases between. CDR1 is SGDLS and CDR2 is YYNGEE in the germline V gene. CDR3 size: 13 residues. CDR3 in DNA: TGTGCCAGCAGCGTGGATGCGGGCGGGGAGCTGTTTTTT. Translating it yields CASSVDAGGELFF.

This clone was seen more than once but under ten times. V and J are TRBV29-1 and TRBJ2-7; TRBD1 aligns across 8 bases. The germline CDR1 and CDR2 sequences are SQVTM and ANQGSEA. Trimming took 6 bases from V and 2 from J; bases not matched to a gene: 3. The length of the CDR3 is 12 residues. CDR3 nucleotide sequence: TGCAGCGTACAGGGGGAGGCCTACGAGCAGTACTTC. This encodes CSVQGEAYEQYF.

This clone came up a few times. CDR3 sequence: CASSDSLSVESPLHF. In DNA form, the CDR3 reads TGTGCCAGCAGTGACTCCCTAAGTGTTGAGTCACCCCTCCACTTT. The rearrangement joins TRBV6-4 to TRBJ1-6; D gene uncertain. Germline lookup yields CDR1 MRHNA and CDR2 SNTAGT. The CDR3 runs 15 residues. V dropped 0 bases and J dropped 10 bases, with 13 bases sitting between them.

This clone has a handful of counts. The DNA of the CDR3 is TGTGCCAGCAGCTCCCACAGACTAGCGGGGGGACCCCACCAAGAGACCCAGTACTTC. It encodes CASSSHRLAGGPHQETQYF. This chain uses TRBV7-8 with TRBJ2-5, with 13 bases lining up with TRBD2. Per germline, CDR1 SGHVS and CDR2 FQNEAQ. Unmatched junction bases numbered 11, after V lost 4 bases and J lost 0 bases. The CDR3 covers 19 residues.

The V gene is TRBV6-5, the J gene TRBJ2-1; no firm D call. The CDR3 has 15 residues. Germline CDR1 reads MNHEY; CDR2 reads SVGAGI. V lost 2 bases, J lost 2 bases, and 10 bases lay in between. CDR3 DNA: TGTGCCAGCAGTTACGATGGTTCGGCCTACAATGAGCAGTTCTTC. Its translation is CASSYDGSAYNEQFF.

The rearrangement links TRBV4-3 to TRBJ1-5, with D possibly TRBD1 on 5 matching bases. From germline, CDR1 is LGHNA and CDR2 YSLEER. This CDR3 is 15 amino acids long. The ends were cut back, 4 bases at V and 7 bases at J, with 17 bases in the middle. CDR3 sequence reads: CASSPTAQGRQPQHF. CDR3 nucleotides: TGCGCCAGCAGCCCCACCGCCCAGGGTAGACAGCCCCAGCATTTT.

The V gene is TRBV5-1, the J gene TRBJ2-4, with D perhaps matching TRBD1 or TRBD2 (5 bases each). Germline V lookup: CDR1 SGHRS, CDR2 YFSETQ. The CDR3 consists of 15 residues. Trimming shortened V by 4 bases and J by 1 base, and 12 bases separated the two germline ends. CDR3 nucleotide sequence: TGCGCCAGCAGCCTGGGACGAGGGGCCAAAAACATTCAGTACTTC. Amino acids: CASSLGRGAKNIQYF. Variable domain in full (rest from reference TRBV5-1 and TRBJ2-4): KAGVTQTPRYLIKTRGQQVTLSCSPISGHRSVSWYQQTPGQGLQFLFEYFSETQRNKGNFPGRFSGRQFSNSRSEMNVSTLELGDSALYLCASSLGRGAKNIQYFGAGTRLSVL.

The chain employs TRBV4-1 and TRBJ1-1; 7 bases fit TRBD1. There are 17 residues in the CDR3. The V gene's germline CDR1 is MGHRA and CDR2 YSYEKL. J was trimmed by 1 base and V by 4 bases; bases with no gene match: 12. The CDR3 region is CASSLRTLGTANTEAFF. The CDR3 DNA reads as TGCGCCAGCAGCCTACGAACTCTCGGGACAGCGAACACTGAAGCTTTCTTT.

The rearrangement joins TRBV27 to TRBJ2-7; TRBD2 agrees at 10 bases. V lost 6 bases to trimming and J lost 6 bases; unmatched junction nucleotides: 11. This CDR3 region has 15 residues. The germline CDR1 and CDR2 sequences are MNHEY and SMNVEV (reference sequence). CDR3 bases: TGTGCCAGCAGGCTACTAGCGGGGCCGGGAGGCGAGCAGTACTTC. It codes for CASRLLAGPGGEQYF.